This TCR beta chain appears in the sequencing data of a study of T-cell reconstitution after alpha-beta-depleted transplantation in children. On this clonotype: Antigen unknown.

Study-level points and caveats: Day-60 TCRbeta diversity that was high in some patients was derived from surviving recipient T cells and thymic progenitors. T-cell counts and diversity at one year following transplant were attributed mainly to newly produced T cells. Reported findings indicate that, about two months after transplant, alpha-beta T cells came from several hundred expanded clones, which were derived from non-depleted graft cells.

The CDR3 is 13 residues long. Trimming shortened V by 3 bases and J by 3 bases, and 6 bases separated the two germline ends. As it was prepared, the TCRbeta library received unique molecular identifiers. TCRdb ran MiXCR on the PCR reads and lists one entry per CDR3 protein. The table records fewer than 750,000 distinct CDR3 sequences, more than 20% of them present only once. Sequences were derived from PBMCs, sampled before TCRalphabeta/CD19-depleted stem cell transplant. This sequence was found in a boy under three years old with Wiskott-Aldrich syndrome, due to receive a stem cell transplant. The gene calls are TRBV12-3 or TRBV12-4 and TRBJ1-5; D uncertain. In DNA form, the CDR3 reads TGTGCCAGCAGTTTCCGGGCCAATCAGCCCCAGCATTTT. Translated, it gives CASSFRANQPQHF.